Listed below are T cell receptor beta chains from one sample, sequenced in a study of cytomegalovirus exposure and HLA in healthy donors. Profiled with immunoSEQ multiplex PCR; TCRdb holds only in-frame clones, not every one. The top ten hold roughly 5% of the sample, which has 200,000 to 300,000 clones, over 80% seen once. The sequenced sample was PBMCs. The receptor source for this set is a woman between 40 and 55 years old in good health and CMV-seropositive. The conserved cysteine and the conserved F or W are not part of the CDR3 here. The D gene is left open where the match is weak.

>TRBD1|13|TRBV28|TRBJ2-5
ASSLPTGGKGTQY
>NA|11|TRBV10-3|TRBJ2-7
AISPTRGYEQY
>TRBD1|11|TRBV6-5|TRBJ1-2
ASSTGTGSGYT
>NA|9|TRBV20-1|TRBJ2-7
SARLGYEQY
>TRBD1|15|TRBV28|TRBJ2-4
ASSTLGTGLAKNIQY
>NA|14|TRBV30|TRBJ2-1
AWGVEPAHSYNEQF
>NA|10|TRBV5-1|NA
ASSLMGDEQY
>NA|15|TRBV11-2|TRBJ2-2
ASPSRNQGGNTGELF
>TRBD1|13|TRBV7-2|TRBJ1-1
ASSIQGASNAEAF
>TRBD1|16|TRBV18|TRBJ2-3
ASSPLAMTGPSTDTQY
>NA|13|TRBV5-4|TRBJ1-1
ASSLGYRVDTEAF
>NA|12|TRBV7-2|TRBJ2-7
ASSYRSASYEQY
>NA|10|TRBV14|TRBJ1-1
ASRGGLSEAF
>NA|11|TRBV9|TRBJ1-1
ASSRQENTEAF
>TRBD1|13|TRBV7-3|TRBJ2-2
ASSLRQGGTGELF
>NA|15|TRBV4-3|TRBJ2-7
ASSQDLGRDAPYEQY
>NA|9|TRBV19|TRBJ2-2
ASSAARELF
>TRBD1|14|TRBV14|TRBJ1-6
ASSLFGTGDTSPLH
>NA|11|TRBV11-2|TRBJ2-1
ASSLPVFNEQF
>TRBD1|12|TRBV7-9|TRBJ1-4
SSSSRDRREKLF